This T cell receptor beta chain emerged from a study of cytomegalovirus exposure and HLA in healthy donors. Study results and limitations: Diagnosis of cytomegalovirus status made by the classifier reportedly showed high specificity and sensitivity. Links to common viral pathogens appeared, in a later analysis, for several of the most significant clusters. TCR beta chains associated with HLA were, in a later analysis, more clonally expanded than equally common others.

The primer mix had 60 Vbeta and 13 Jbeta primers. The method was immunoSEQ multiplex PCR; TCRdb's version includes in-frame clones alone and lacks a portion of them. The sample lists about 140,000 clones; over 60% were seen once. In the case of this clone: The antigen is unknown.

The CDR3 runs to 14 residues. V shed 4 bases and J shed 2 bases, with 11 bases lying between them. CDR1 and CDR2 from the germline V gene are PRHDT and FYEKMQ (reference sequence). The rearrangement uses TRBV13 and TRBJ1-2; D call uncertain. Sequencing input: PBMCs. The source of this sequence is a man aged 40-49 years in good health and CMV-seronegative. CDR3 nucleotide sequence: TGTGCCAGCAGCTCCATGCACTTAAACTATGGCTACACCTTC. Its translation is CASSSMHLNYGYTF.